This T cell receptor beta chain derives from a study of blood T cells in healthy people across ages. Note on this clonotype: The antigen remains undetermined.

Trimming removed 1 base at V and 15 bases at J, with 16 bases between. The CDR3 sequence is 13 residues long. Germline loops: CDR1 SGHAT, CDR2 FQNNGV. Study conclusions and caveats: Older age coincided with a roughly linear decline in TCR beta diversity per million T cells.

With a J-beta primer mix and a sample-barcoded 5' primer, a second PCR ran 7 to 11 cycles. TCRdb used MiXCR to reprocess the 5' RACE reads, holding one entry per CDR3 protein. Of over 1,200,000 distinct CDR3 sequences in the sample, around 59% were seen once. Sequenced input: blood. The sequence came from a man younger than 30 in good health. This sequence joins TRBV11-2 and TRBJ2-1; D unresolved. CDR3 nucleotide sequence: TGTGCCAGCAGCTTAGCCCCCCGTGCAGTTGGGTTCTTC. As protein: CASSLAPRAVGFF.